This record concerns one T cell receptor (beta chain) sequence. The data stem from a study of blood T cell repertoires in COVID-19. Overall study: Collection of acute and convalescent COVID-19 samples took place in the United States, Italy and Spain. Sample material is recorded as cDNA or gDNA derived from T cells, B-cell-depleted T cells, or PBMCs.

As handled by the study authors: Reference gene primer amplification gave estimated nucleated cell counts. Clones were sequenced by immunoSEQ multiplex PCR, and TCRdb holds only the in-frame ones, with some missing. V and J calls and clone size are as listed in that table; D and trimming were resolved from the DNA. The sample has some 160,000 clones, approximately 90% seen once; the top ten hold over 2%. The germline gives CDR1 MDHEN, CDR2 SYDVKM. V trimming: 3 bases; J trimming: 6 bases; junction bases outside the gene matches: 6. The CDR3 consists of 16 residues. The clonotype was recovered from a man aged 50 or older who had recovered from COVID-19. The genes are TRBV28 and TRBJ1-6; 9 bases align to TRBD1. Specimen: peripheral blood. The CDR3 DNA reads TGTGCCAGCAGTTTGCCGGGACAGGGTTTTAATTCACCCCTCCACTTT. Translation: CASSLPGQGFNSPLHF.